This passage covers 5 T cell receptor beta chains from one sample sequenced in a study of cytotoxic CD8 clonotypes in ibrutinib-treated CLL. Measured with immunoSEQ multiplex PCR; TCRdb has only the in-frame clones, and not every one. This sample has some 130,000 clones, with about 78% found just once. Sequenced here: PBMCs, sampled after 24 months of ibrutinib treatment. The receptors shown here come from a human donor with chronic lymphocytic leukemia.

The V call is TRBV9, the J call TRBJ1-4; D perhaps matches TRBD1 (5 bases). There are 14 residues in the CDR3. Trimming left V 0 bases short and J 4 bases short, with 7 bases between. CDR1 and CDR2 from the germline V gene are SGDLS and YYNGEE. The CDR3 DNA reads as TGTGCCAGCAGCGTAGGGGGCAGTAATGAAAAACTGTTTTTT. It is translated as CASSVGGSNEKLFF.

The CDR3 loop reads CSAGQGALEQYF. The DNA of the CDR3 is TGCAGCGCCGGACAGGGGGCCCTCGAGCAGTACTTC. The chain recombines TRBV29-1 with TRBJ2-7; 11 bases match TRBD1. V was pared by 7 bases and J by 6 bases, with 5 bases of the junction left unmatched. The CDR3 totals 12 residues. The germline CDR1 and CDR2 sequences are SQVTM and ANQGSEA.

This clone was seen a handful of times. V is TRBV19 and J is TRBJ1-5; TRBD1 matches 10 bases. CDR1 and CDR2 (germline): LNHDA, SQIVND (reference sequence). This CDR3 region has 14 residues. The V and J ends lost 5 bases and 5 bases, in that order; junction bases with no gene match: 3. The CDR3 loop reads CASSRGQGDQPQHF. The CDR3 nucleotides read TGTGCCAGTAGTCGCGGACAGGGGGATCAGCCCCAGCATTTT.

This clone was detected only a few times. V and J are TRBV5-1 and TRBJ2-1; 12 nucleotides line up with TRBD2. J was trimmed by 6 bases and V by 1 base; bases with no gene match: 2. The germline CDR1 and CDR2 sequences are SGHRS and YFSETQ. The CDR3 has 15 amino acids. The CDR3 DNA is TGCGCCAGCAGCTTGCGACTAGCGGGAGTCAATGAGCAGTTCTTC. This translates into CASSLRLAGVNEQFF. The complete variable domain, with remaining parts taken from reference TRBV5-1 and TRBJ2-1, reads KAGVTQTPRYLIKTRGQQVTLSCSPISGHRSVSWYQQTPGQGLQFLFEYFSETQRNKGNFPGRFSGRQFSNSRSEMNVSTLELGDSALYLCASSLRLAGVNEQFFGPGTRLTVL.

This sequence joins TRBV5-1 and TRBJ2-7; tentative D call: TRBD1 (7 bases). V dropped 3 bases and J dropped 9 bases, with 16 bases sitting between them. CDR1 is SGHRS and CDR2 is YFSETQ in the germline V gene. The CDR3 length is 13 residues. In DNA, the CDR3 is TGCGCCAGCAGCTCGGAGGGGGCTGGGCTGCAGTACTTC. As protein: CASSSEGAGLQYF.